The rows below give T cell receptor beta chains drawn from one sample of a study of blood T cell repertoires in COVID-19. TCRdb's table, derived via immunoSEQ multiplex PCR, lists solely in-frame clones and lacks some. The table has over 100,000 clones, around 89% seen once; the top ten hold about 1.1%. The source material was peripheral blood. These TCRs come from a human donor in a cohort sampled during active COVID-19. The CDR3 runs from the conserved cysteine through the conserved F or W. Fields, in order: CDR3 protein, CDR3 DNA, J gene, V gene, clone size, D gene. A D gene is named only where the DNA matches it firmly. Not all rows give a size; the values are once, few, many and, for expanded clones, a class.

CASSRQPSSVPETQYF TGTGCCAGCAGCAGGCAGCCCTCTAGCGTCCCAGAGACCCAGTACTTC TRBJ2-5 TRBV7-8 . .
CSARRDIGAFF TGCAGTGCTCGCCGGGACATTGGAGCTTTCTTT TRBJ1-1 TRBV20-1 . .
CASSQGESGYGYTF TGCGCCAGCAGCCAAGGGGAGTCAGGTTATGGCTACACCTTC TRBJ1-2 TRBV4-1 . .
CASSYGRGEQYF TGTGCCAGCAGTTACGGCAGAGGGGAGCAGTACTTC TRBJ2-7 TRBV6-2/TRBV6-3 . .
CASRRTGDWGYTF TGTGCCAGTAGACGTACAGGGGACTGGGGCTACACCTTC TRBJ1-2 TRBV19 . TRBD1
CASRDREPEKLFF TGTGCCAGCCGGGACAGGGAACCTGAAAAACTGTTTTTT TRBJ1-4 TRBV6-5 once TRBD1
CASTVRTGYEQYF TGTGCCAGCACCGTACGGACAGGTTACGAGCAGTACTTC TRBJ2-7 TRBV7-8 . TRBD1
CASSPSRGVGSYNEQFF TGCGCCAGCAGTCCTTCCCGGGGAGTGGGCTCCTACAATGAGCAGTTCTTC TRBJ2-1 TRBV23-1 . .
CASSPGARDRTRYEQYF TGTGCCAGCAGTCCCGGGGCCCGGGACAGGACCCGATACGAGCAGTACTTC TRBJ2-7 TRBV28 . TRBD1
CASGLQGYTEAFF TGTGCCAGCGGATTACAGGGGTACACTGAAGCTTTCTTT TRBJ1-1 TRBV12-3/TRBV12-4 . TRBD1